The text below deals with one T cell receptor beta chain. No antigen is known for it. Base-call qualities are not available, and no considerably larger clone is one nucleotide away. To estimate absolute template abundance from read counts, synthetic TCR analog templates were spiked into each PCR. TCRbeta CDR3 regions were amplified from genomic DNA with bias-controlled V and J gene primers using the immunoSEQ assay. Rearranged TCRbeta segments were sequenced at approximately 20X coverage. As for the original processing: Sequencing errors were corrected by clustering, and CDR3s were annotated against IMGT so that V, D and J genes could be assigned. Out-of-frame and stop-codon sequences were excluded, and only productive TCRbeta rearrangements were used in downstream analyses. To compute clonality, Shannon entropy was normalized by the log of the number of unique productive sequences and then subtracted from one. Fisher's exact test with Benjamini-Hochberg correction, using a cutoff of adjusted p below 0.01, was how clones that differed between time points or between blood and tumor were identified. TCRdb mirrors the immuneACCESS table, restricted to in-frame sequences. Some clones are absent from its copies; in checked studies, under half trace to an unresolved V gene, and the reason for the others is unknown. Clone size and V and J calls were adopted from that table, with D and trimming inferred from the DNA. Recorded for this sample are under 80,000 clones; roughly four fifths of them occurred a single time. Jointly, the top ten make up roughly 5% of the sample.

The time point label corresponds to: pretreatment peripheral blood. The cohort included 25 to 30 patients with locally advanced or metastatic urothelial carcinoma who were treated at Memorial Sloan Kettering on a trial protocol. Peripheral blood mononuclear cells were collected from each patient pretreatment and during treatment, giving between 1 and 8 total time points per patient. The Qiagen DNeasy Blood extraction kit was used to purify genomic DNA from total PBMCs and tumor samples. PBMCs were collected pretreatment and during treatment and were isolated and stored as previously described. This sample is part of a study of PD-L1 blockade in urothelial cancer (dated by TCRdb to 2017 to 2019). About the full investigation: Every patient began therapy in 2014 and was given atezolizumab 1,200 mg intravenously every 3 weeks. About 90% of the roughly 30 patients were identified as males with urothelial cancer of bladder origin, and a prior smoking history was reported by 18 of 29 patients. Patients had an ECOG performance status of 0 or 1 and had received between 0 and 3 prior chemotherapy regimens. Blood samples were analyzed at two time points: 3 weeks after treatment start (second dose) and 6 weeks after treatment start. A median of 141,255 T cells and 80,000 to 100,000 unique TCRs was obtained from blood samples, and a median clonality of approximately 0.086 was observed. The study was an exploratory multi-omic analysis of somatic, immune and clinical correlates of response to PD-L1 blockade with atezolizumab in urothelial cancer. Pretreatment tumor samples and matched peripheral blood, collected serially before and after atezolizumab treatment, underwent TCR sequencing. Durable clinical benefit meant progression-free survival longer than 6 months, and TCR features were also tested against progression-free and overall survival. In the same patients, whole exome sequencing and RNA sequencing of pretreatment tumors were performed in addition to TCR sequencing. Nine patients reached durable clinical benefit, while some 20 patients did not. Pretreatment blood TCR-seq was available for 27 to 30 patients, at least one posttreatment blood collection was obtained for about 25 patients, and tumor TCR-seq was available for about 25 patients. General findings and caveats noted by the study authors: Improved progression-free and overall survival was associated with having pretreatment peripheral blood TCR clonality below the median. At 3 weeks after the start of treatment, tumor-associated TCR clones in peripheral blood had expanded more in patients with durable benefit (n ≈ 22, p = 0.022). Because of the small sample size (n ≈ 30) and the many exploratory analyses performed, the results are intended to be regarded as hypothesis-generating.

Including cysteine and phenylalanine, the CDR3 has 17 amino acids. Of all the DNA, just the CDR3 is kept, 51 bases in frame from base 1. From V the trimming removes 3 bases and from J it removes 3 bases, while the gene matches leave 7 bases of the junction unaccounted for. Looking up the germline V gene yields CDR1 SGHDT and CDR2 YYEEEE. The sample was PBMCs, taken around atezolizumab (anti-PD-L1) treatment. The chain is assembled from TRBV5-6 and TRBJ2-2; 11 bases in the junction line up with TRBD1. This sequence was found in a man between 65 and 85 years old with urothelial cancer. CDR3 protein: CASSSYWTGGYTGELFF. The base sequence is TGTGCCAGCAGCTCGTACTGGACAGGGGGCTACACCGGGGAGCTGTTTTTT.